These 20 T cell receptor beta chains were sequenced from one sample in a study of blood T cells in healthy people across ages. The second PCR ran about 6 to 12 cycles with a sample-barcoded 5' primer and J-beta primers. In TCRdb, the 5' RACE reads were re-called with MiXCR into one record per CDR3 protein. The sample records hundreds of thousands of distinct CDR3 sequences, roughly three fifths being singletons. Sequencing used blood. The receptors were gathered from a man aged 35 to 55 in good health.

The genes are TRBV7-9 and TRBJ2-3, with D unclear. Trimming stripped 0 bases from V and 0 bases from J, with 16 bases between. The CDR3 contains 18 residues. CDR1 SEHNR and CDR2 FQNEAQ come from the germline V gene (reference sequence). The CDR3 sequence is CASSLAGNQRSSTDTQYF. CDR3 coding DNA: TGTGCCAGCAGCTTAGCTGGTAACCAGCGATCTAGCACAGATACGCAGTATTTT. Based on the CDR3 plus reference TRBV7-9 and TRBJ2-3, the full variable domain is DTGVSQNPRHKITKRGQNVTFRCDPISEHNRLYWYRQTLGQGPEFLTYFQNEAQLEKSRLLSDRFSAERPKGSFSTLEIQRTEQGDSAMYLCASSLAGNQRSSTDTQYFGPGTRLTVL.

The chain recombines TRBV6-2 or TRBV6-3 with TRBJ2-1, with D perhaps matching TRBD2 (5 bases). V was cut by 8 bases and J by 5 bases, with 16 bases left in between. The CDR3 has 14 amino acids. CDR1 MNHEY and CDR2 SVGEGT come from the germline V gene. The CDR3 is CASSGRLTNNEQFF. Written as DNA, the CDR3 is TGTGCCAGCTCGGGTCGACTAACTAACAATGAGCAGTTCTTC.

V gene TRBV20-1 combines with J gene TRBJ2-3; tentatively, D is TRBD2 (6 bases). V was pared by 6 bases and J by 6 bases, with 13 bases between. The length of the CDR3 is 12 residues. In germline, CDR1 is DFQATT, CDR2 SNEGSKA (reference sequence). CDR3 nucleotides: TGCAGTGCCGAGACTAGTACCGATACGCAGTATTTT. As protein: CSAETSTDTQYF.

The gene calls are TRBV7-9 and TRBJ2-7, with D possibly being TRBD1 or TRBD2 (5 bases each). Germline values: CDR1 SEHNR, CDR2 FQNEAQ (reference sequence). V gave up 2 bases and J gave up 7 bases, with 21 bases separating them. The CDR3 length is 16 residues. The CDR3 spells CASSLIRWDQPFEQYF. CDR3 sequence (DNA): TGTGCCAGCAGCTTAATCCGCTGGGACCAACCTTTTGAGCAGTACTTC.

This sequence joins TRBV20-1 and TRBJ1-2; 8 bases are a match to TRBD1. CDR3 length: 16 amino acids. The germline V gene encodes CDR1 DFQATT and CDR2 SNEGSKA (reference sequence). Losses at the gene ends were 4 bases for V and 0 bases for J; bases not matched to a gene: 10. CDR3 coding DNA: TGCAGTGCTACGCCGCCAGGGGGCAAATCTAACTATGGCTACACCTTC. This encodes CSATPPGGKSNYGYTF.

This rearrangement joins TRBV5-1 to TRBJ2-1, with D unclear. This CDR3 region has 14 residues. Germline assignment: CDR1 SGHRS and CDR2 YFSETQ. V dropped 0 bases and J dropped 7 bases, with 11 bases sitting between them. The CDR3 spells CASSLGADSNEQFF. The CDR3, as DNA: TGCGCCAGCAGCTTGGGGGCCGATTCGAATGAGCAGTTCTTC.

The chain recombines TRBV12-3 or TRBV12-4 with TRBJ1-2; the match to TRBD1 covers 11 bases. The J segment lost 8 bases and the V segment lost 4 bases, leaving 9 bases of the junction unmatched. CDR3 length: 15 amino acids. CDR3 in amino acids: CASSSQVGTGGGYTF. CDR3 sequence (DNA): TGTGCCAGCAGTTCCCAAGTTGGGACAGGGGGAGGCTACACCTTC.

The rearrangement joins TRBV7-4 to TRBJ1-2; no definite D call. The CDR3 runs 12 residues. Germline V gene lookup returns CDR1 SGHVT and CDR2 SQSDAQ. With 3 bases removed from V and 8 bases from J, the gap between germline ends came to 10 bases. The CDR3 DNA follows: TGTGCCAGCAGCTTTCTTGGTGCGGGCTACACCTTC. Its translation is CASSFLGAGYTF.

The chain couples TRBV5-1 to TRBJ2-7, with no clear D. V was cut by 5 bases and J by 6 bases, with 15 bases left in between. CDR1 is SGHRS and CDR2 is YFSETQ in the germline V gene. The CDR3 sequence is 13 residues long. The CDR3 DNA reads TGCGCCAGCAGACCCTCCCTAGGGTCCGAGCAGTACTTC. This codes for CASRPSLGSEQYF.

The rearrangement uses TRBV7-9 and TRBJ2-4; D might be TRBD1 or TRBD2, each matching 5 bases. Trimming stripped 9 bases from V and 13 bases from J, with 28 bases between. CDR1 is SEHNR, CDR2 FQNEAQ, per germline (reference sequence). The length of the CDR3 is 15 residues. The CDR3, as DNA: TGTGCCAGTCGAGGGAAAGGGACGCGGCATGGGGAGCAGTACTTC. The encoded protein is CASRGKGTRHGEQYF.

The gene calls are TRBV3-1 and TRBJ2-5; no definite D call. The CDR3 totals 12 residues. CDR1 is LGHDT, CDR2 YNNKEL, per germline (reference sequence). V dropped 1 base and J dropped 11 bases, with 11 bases sitting between them. CDR3 sequence (DNA): TGTGCCAGCAGCCAAGGGACCTCACAGCAGTACTTC. It yields the protein CASSQGTSQQYF.

This clonotype was detected only a few times. V gene TRBV6-1 combines with J gene TRBJ1-2; TRBD1 might be the D (5 bases). Trimming shortened V by 7 bases and J by 3 bases, and 21 bases separated the two germline ends. This CDR3 is built from 16 residues. Germline CDR1 MNHNS, CDR2 SASEGT. This chain's CDR3 is CASTGGGQGGDYGYTF. CDR3 sequence (DNA): TGTGCCAGCACCGGAGGAGGTCAGGGAGGGGACTATGGCTACACCTTC.

J is TRBJ2-1 and V is TRBV12-3 or TRBV12-4; TRBD1 aligns across 9 bases. The CDR3 is made up of 15 amino acids. V shed 6 bases, J shed 6 bases, and the junction held 9 bases outside the gene matches. CDR3 in amino acids: CASSRGQGSANEQFF. DNA of the CDR3: TGTGCCAGCAGCCGTGGACAGGGGAGCGCCAATGAGCAGTTCTTC.

The genes are TRBV20-1 and TRBJ2-4, with TRBD1 identical over 7 bases. V lost 5 bases to trimming and J lost 13 bases; unmatched junction nucleotides: 8. From germline, CDR1 is DFQATT and CDR2 SNEGSKA (reference sequence). This CDR3 has 11 residues. The CDR3 DNA follows: TGCAGTGCTGGGGACAGTTTATTCCAGTACTTC. Its protein is CSAGDSLFQYF.

The chain uses TRBV15 and TRBJ2-7; TRBD2 might be the D (6 bases). The length of the CDR3 is 15 residues. Germline values: CDR1 LNHNV, CDR2 YYDKDF (reference sequence). V was pared by 1 base and J by 7 bases, with 17 bases between. The CDR3 reads CATSRAVSGVGEQYF. The CDR3 bases are TGTGCCACCAGCAGAGCTGTATCGGGGGTAGGGGAGCAGTACTTC.

The chain links TRBV15 to TRBJ2-7, with a possible D match to TRBD1 (6 bases). Germline values: CDR1 LNHNV, CDR2 YYDKDF (reference sequence). The V end was cut by 1 base, the J end by 1 base, with 14 bases between. This CDR3 comprises 16 residues. The CDR3 here is CATSRVLGTQSYEQYF. The CDR3 nucleotides read TGTGCCACCAGCAGAGTTTTGGGGACACAGTCCTACGAGCAGTACTTC.

The rearrangement links TRBV7-2 to TRBJ2-7, with TRBD2 matching over 7 bases. The CDR3 length is 15 residues. Germline values: CDR1 SGHTA, CDR2 FQGNSA. V lost 5 bases and J lost 3; bases outside the gene matches: 10. CDR3: CASSPGGRTYYEQYF. For the CDR3, the DNA is TGTGCCAGCAGCCCGGGAGGCAGGACGTACTACGAGCAGTACTTC.

The rearrangement uses TRBV28 and TRBJ2-7; the D gene could be TRBD1 or TRBD2 (5 bases each). The CDR3 covers 16 residues. Germline V gene lookup returns CDR1 MDHEN and CDR2 SYDVKM. Trimming took 7 bases from V and 0 from J, leaving 19 bases between them. CDR3 loop: CASTPKGRGSSYEQYF. The CDR3 coding sequence is TGTGCCAGCACACCTAAGGGTCGGGGCAGCTCCTACGAGCAGTACTTC.

The chain carries TRBV7-2 and TRBJ2-7; TRBD1 matches 8 bases. Trimming cost V 3 bases and J 0 bases; bases outside gene matches: 4. This CDR3 is 15 amino acids long. The germline V gene encodes CDR1 SGHTA and CDR2 FQGNSA. The CDR3 reads CASSFRQGSSYEQYF. CDR3 sequence (DNA): TGTGCCAGCAGCTTCAGACAGGGGAGCTCCTACGAGCAGTACTTC.

The chain combines TRBV6-6 with TRBJ2-2; D possibly matches TRBD1 or TRBD2 (5 bases each). Germline V gene data show CDR1 as MNHNY and CDR2 as SVGAGI (reference sequence). The length of the CDR3 is 16 residues. The V gene lost 6 bases and the J gene lost 6 bases, with 20 bases spanning the gap. The CDR3 region is CASSGDGKFFPGELFF. Written as DNA, the CDR3 is TGTGCCAGCAGCGGGGACGGGAAATTTTTTCCCGGGGAGCTGTTTTTT.